These 28 T cell receptor beta chains originate from one sample sequenced in a study of blood T cell repertoires in COVID-19 (dated by TCRdb to 2018 to 2021). Libraries were prepared through the immunoSEQ multiplex PCR assay. Not all clones reach the TCRdb copy of this immuneACCESS table, which keeps in-frame sequences only. Checked studies attribute under half of the gap to unresolved V genes and leave the rest unexplained. The sample includes about 140,000 clones, with 76% observed a single time. The ten largest make up less than 4.5% of the sample. The sequencing input was peripheral blood. These receptors originate from a man aged 55 to 69 with acute or convalescent COVID-19.

J is TRBJ2-3 and V is TRBV21-1; TRBD1 is the table's D call, not checked against the DNA. TRBV21-1 is noted as a pseudogene. The CDR3 is 16 residues long. The CDR3 protein is CASSKEQGGWTDTQYF. DNA of the CDR3: TGTGCCAGCAGCAAGGAACAGGGGGGTTGGACAGATACGCAGTATTTT.

The gene calls are TRBV28 and TRBJ2-3, with TRBD1 identical over 7 bases. CDR1 is MDHEN, CDR2 SYDVKM, per germline. The CDR3 runs 15 residues. V was clipped by 3 bases and J by 11 bases; unmatched bases: 14. The CDR3 DNA sequence: TGTGCCAGCAGTTTTAACAGGGGCAGAGGTGGGGGGCAGTATTTT. Translation gives CASSFNRGRGGGQYF.

This clone was found a few times. Within the sample, other DNA sequences also encode this same CDR3. The chain is built from TRBV24-1 and TRBJ2-2; possible D gene TRBD1, 6 bases. V was clipped by 4 bases and J by 1 base, with 9 bases between them. This CDR3 has 15 residues. Germline values: CDR1 KGHDR, CDR2 SFDVKD. CDR3 region: CATSDPDRNTGELFF. In DNA form, the CDR3 reads TGTGCCACCAGTGACCCGGACAGGAACACCGGGGAGCTGTTTTTT.

The J gene is TRBJ2-2, the V gene TRBV29-1; 10 nucleotides line up with TRBD1. Germline values: CDR1 SQVTM, CDR2 ANQGSEA. The CDR3 runs 15 residues. V lost 4 bases and J lost 4; bases outside the gene matches: 6. The CDR3, as DNA: TGCAGCGTTGGGAGACAGGGGGCAGGCACCGGGGAGCTGTTTTTT. This gives the protein CSVGRQGAGTGELFF.

This clone was detected once. The rearrangement links TRBV9 to TRBJ2-1; 12 nucleotides line up with TRBD2. Germline lookup yields CDR1 SGDLS and CDR2 YYNGEE. This CDR3 region has 15 residues. The V segment lost 3 bases and the J segment 3 bases; nucleotides outside the gene matches: 1. This chain's CDR3 is CASSGTSGIYNEQFF. For the CDR3, the DNA is TGTGCCAGCAGCGGGACTAGCGGGATCTACAATGAGCAGTTCTTC.

The chain employs TRBV3-1 (or the pseudogene TRBV3-2) and TRBJ2-3, with 11 bases that match TRBD2. The junction had 3 bases not matched to a gene; V was cut back by 1 base and J by 9 bases. The germline gives CDR1 LGHDT, CDR2 YNNKEL (reference sequence). The CDR3 loop spans 14 amino acids. CDR3 nucleotides: TGTGCCAGCAGCCAAGGAACTAGCGGGAGAACGCAGTATTTT. Protein product: CASSQGTSGRTQYF.

This clone was seen a handful of times. J is TRBJ1-1 and V is TRBV19, with D possibly being TRBD1 (6 bases). The V end was cut by 5 bases, the J end by 11 bases, with 15 bases between. This CDR3 region has 12 residues. Germline V gene data show CDR1 as LNHDA and CDR2 as SQIVND (reference sequence). In DNA form, the CDR3 reads TGTGCCAGTAGTCCTCTAGGGGGGGGCGCTTTCTTT. It is translated as CASSPLGGGAFF.

J is TRBJ2-3 and V is TRBV3-1 (or the pseudogene TRBV3-2); D is uncertain. The germline CDR1 and CDR2 sequences are LGHDT and YNNKEL (reference sequence). The CDR3 consists of 14 residues. V lost 3 bases to trimming and J lost 2 bases, with 9 bases between them. CDR3 coding DNA: TGTGCCAGCAGCCATAATGTACTCACAGATACGCAGTATTTT. Protein sequence: CASSHNVLTDTQYF.

This clone is a singleton in its sample. V gene TRBV6-1 combines with J gene TRBJ2-7; no reliable D call. This CDR3 comprises 12 residues. Trimming shortened V by 2 bases and J by 9 bases, and 11 bases separated the two germline ends. Germline-derived CDR1 and CDR2 are MNHNS and SASEGT. The CDR3 loop is CASSEQRSGQYF. The CDR3 nucleotides are TGTGCCAGCAGTGAACAACGGTCCGGGCAGTACTTC.

V gene TRBV6-2 or TRBV6-3 combines with J gene TRBJ1-1; D may be TRBD1 (6 bases). V lost 5 bases, J lost 12 bases, and 16 bases lay in between. Looked up from germline, CDR1 is MNHEY and CDR2 is SVGEGT. The CDR3 consists of 12 residues. CDR3 in DNA: TGTGCCAGCAGTCACCCCGGGACACTTCCTTTCTTT. Protein product: CASSHPGTLPFF.

The chain links TRBV19 to TRBJ1-2, with 7 bases aligning to TRBD1. The V segment lost 5 bases and the J segment 4 bases; nucleotides outside the gene matches: 10. The CDR3 totals 15 residues. Looked up from germline, CDR1 is LNHDA and CDR2 is SQIVND (reference sequence). CDR3 amino acids: CASSQQGLGLYGYTF. In nucleotides, the CDR3 is TGTGCCAGTAGTCAACAGGGGTTGGGCCTCTATGGCTACACCTTC. The full variable domain, completed using reference TRBV19 and TRBJ1-2, is DGGITQSPKYLFRKEGQNVTLSCEQNLNHDAMYWYRQDPGQGLRLIYYSQIVNDFQKGDIAEGYSVSREKKESFPLTVTSAQKNPTAFYLCASSQQGLGLYGYTFGSGTRLTVV.

The CDR3 coding sequence is TGTGCCATCAGTGGGACGGACAGGGGGACTGAAGCTTTCTTT. It specifies CAISGTDRGTEAFF. The chain uses TRBV10-3 and TRBJ1-1; TRBD1 matches at 10 bases. V lost 4 bases and J lost 5; bases outside the gene matches: 4. Germline V lookup: CDR1 ENHRY, CDR2 SYGVKD. This CDR3 comprises 14 residues.

The genes are TRBV19 and TRBJ1-6; TRBD1 agrees at 9 bases. CDR3 size: 15 residues. The germline V gene has CDR1 LNHDA and CDR2 SQIVND (reference sequence). The J segment lost 7 bases and the V segment lost 3 bases, leaving 4 bases of the junction unmatched. The CDR3 loop reads CASSMPGQGNSPLHF. CDR3 coding DNA: TGTGCCAGTAGTATGCCAGGACAGGGGAATTCACCCCTCCACTTT. Supplemented by reference TRBV19 and TRBJ1-6, the full variable domain reads DGGITQSPKYLFRKEGQNVTLSCEQNLNHDAMYWYRQDPGQGLRLIYYSQIVNDFQKGDIAEGYSVSREKKESFPLTVTSAQKNPTAFYLCASSMPGQGNSPLHFGNGTRLTVT.

The chain combines TRBV24-1 with TRBJ2-3, with D possibly being TRBD1 (6 bases). With 3 bases removed from V and 1 base from J, the gap between germline ends came to 16 bases. CDR3 length: 17 residues. Germline V gives CDR1 KGHDR, CDR2 SFDVKD. CDR3: CATSDPRGEGGTDTQYF. DNA of the CDR3: TGTGCCACCAGTGATCCTAGGGGTGAGGGGGGCACAGATACGCAGTATTTT.

This clone has only one observation. V is TRBV6-1 and J is TRBJ1-5; maybe TRBD1 (6 bases). The germline V gene encodes CDR1 MNHNS and CDR2 SASEGT. The CDR3 sequence is 17 residues long. Trimming pared 2 bases from V and 3 bases from J, leaving 17 bases between. The CDR3, as DNA: TGTGCCAGCAGTGAATTCCCGACAGGTATCAACAATCAGCCCCAGCATTTT. Amino acids: CASSEFPTGINNQPQHF.

This clone was found a few times. V and J are TRBV11-2 and TRBJ2-5; possible D gene TRBD2, 5 bases. This CDR3 has 16 residues. CDR1 is SGHAT, CDR2 FQNNGV, per germline. The V end was cut by 1 base, the J end by 2 bases, with 14 bases between. The CDR3 protein is CASSLGLGENQETQYF. CDR3 DNA sequence: TGTGCCAGCAGCTTAGGACTCGGGGAGAATCAAGAGACCCAGTACTTC.

V gene TRBV19 combines with J gene TRBJ1-6; D possibly corresponds to TRBD1 (5 bases). Trimming left V 2 bases short and J 3 bases short, with 8 bases between. The CDR3 has 15 amino acids. Germline V CDR1 and CDR2: LNHDA, SQIVND (reference sequence). The CDR3 DNA follows: TGTGCCAGTAGTATACGCCAGGGCTATAATTCACCCCTCCACTTT. This translates into CASSIRQGYNSPLHF.

This sequence joins TRBV19 and TRBJ1-3; 8 positions agree with TRBD1. This CDR3 contains 14 residues. With V trimmed by 5 bases and J by 2 bases, 2 bases remained unmatched. Germline CDR1 and CDR2: LNHDA and SQIVND (reference sequence). The chain's CDR3 is CASSVTGAGNTIYF. CDR3 sequence (DNA): TGTGCCAGTAGTGTGACAGGGGCTGGAAACACCATATATTTT.

In its sample, this clone was seen a few times. J is TRBJ2-7 and V is TRBV3-1 (or the pseudogene TRBV3-2), with no clear D. The CDR3 totals 12 residues. Germline CDR1 is LGHDT and CDR2 is YNNKEL (reference sequence). The germline V and J ends were trimmed by 1 base and 7 bases, with 8 bases remaining between them. CDR3 region: CASSQGYGEQYF. CDR3 nucleotide sequence: TGTGCCAGCAGCCAAGGGTACGGGGAGCAGTACTTC.

The chain couples TRBV5-1 to TRBJ1-2; unclear D gene. Germline CDR1 and CDR2: SGHRS and YFSETQ. The CDR3 has 17 amino acids. V gave up 4 bases and J gave up 5 bases, with 24 bases separating them. Here the CDR3 DNA reads TGCGCCAGCAGCCCACAATCCCGGGTTCCTCCCCTGTATGGCTACACCTTC. It translates to CASSPQSRVPPLYGYTF. Drawing the rest from reference TRBV5-1 and TRBJ1-2, the complete variable domain is KAGVTQTPRYLIKTRGQQVTLSCSPISGHRSVSWYQQTPGQGLQFLFEYFSETQRNKGNFPGRFSGRQFSNSRSEMNVSTLELGDSALYLCASSPQSRVPPLYGYTFGSGTRLTVV.

This chain uses TRBV10-1 with TRBJ1-4, with 8 bases identical to TRBD1. CDR3 length equals 16 residues. From germline, CDR1 is WNHNN and CDR2 SYGVQD (reference sequence). J lost 4 bases, V lost 6 bases, and 10 bases had no gene match. CDR3 in amino acids: CASRPSRGPHNEKLFF. In DNA form, the CDR3 reads TGCGCCAGCAGACCGAGCAGGGGGCCCCATAATGAAAAACTGTTTTTT.

This chain uses TRBV6-5 with TRBJ1-2; maybe TRBD1 (6 bases). With 5 bases removed from V and 4 bases from J, the gap between germline ends came to 11 bases. The CDR3 length is 13 residues. Germline assignment: CDR1 MNHEY and CDR2 SVGAGI. In DNA form, the CDR3 reads TGTGCCAGCAGTAGGACAGAAATCTATGGCTACACCTTC. This gives the protein CASSRTEIYGYTF.

This chain uses TRBV18 with TRBJ2-7, with D maybe TRBD2 (6 bases). With 3 bases removed from V and 1 base from J, the gap between germline ends came to 13 bases. This CDR3 has 15 amino acids. The germline V gene encodes CDR1 KGHSH and CDR2 LQKENI. In DNA form, the CDR3 reads TGTGCCAGCTCACCGGCAGGAGGGCCATCCTACGAGCAGTACTTC. Translated, it gives CASSPAGGPSYEQYF. The full variable domain, rest sourced from reference TRBV18 and TRBJ2-7, is NAGVMQNPRHLVRRRGQEARLRCSPMKGHSHVYWYRQLPEEGLKFMVYLQKENIIDESGMPKERFSAEFPKEGPSILRIQQVVRGDSAAYFCASSPAGGPSYEQYFGPGTRLTVT.

The chain employs TRBV10-3 and TRBJ2-7; 10 bases are shared with TRBD1. The J segment lost 2 bases and the V segment lost 8 bases, leaving 6 bases of the junction unmatched. Germline CDR1 and CDR2: ENHRY and SYGVKD. CDR3 length equals 14 residues. CDR3 in amino acids: CAIGDRGGTYEQYF. CDR3 sequence (DNA): TGTGCCATCGGGGACAGGGGCGGGACCTACGAGCAGTACTTC.

The V and J genes are TRBV4-1 and TRBJ2-5; no firm D call. CDR1 is MGHRA and CDR2 is YSYEKL in the germline V gene. The CDR3 is made up of 14 amino acids. The ends were cut back, 1 base at V and 7 bases at J, with 13 bases in the middle. The chain's CDR3 is CASSQGVATVTQYF. In DNA form, the CDR3 reads TGCGCCAGCAGCCAAGGGGTAGCTACGGTGACCCAGTACTTC.

The chain uses TRBV7-9 and TRBJ2-3, with 7 bases that match TRBD2. This CDR3 contains 14 residues. The J segment lost 1 base and the V segment lost 7 bases, leaving 5 bases of the junction unmatched. The germline gives CDR1 SEHNR, CDR2 FQNEAQ (reference sequence). DNA of the CDR3: TGTGCCAGCAACCGTGGGGGGGGCACAGATACGCAGTATTTT. It translates to CASNRGGGTDTQYF.

The table lists this clone with a few counts. The chain joins TRBV7-9 to TRBJ1-5, with D perhaps matching TRBD1 (5 bases). Deletions cut 3 bases from V and 4 bases from J, with 7 bases between. Germline lookup yields CDR1 SEHNR and CDR2 FQNEAQ (reference sequence). This CDR3 contains 13 residues. The CDR3 here is CASSFQGNQPQHF. The CDR3 DNA is TGTGCCAGCAGCTTTCAGGGAAATCAGCCCCAGCATTTT. The complete variable domain, with remaining parts taken from reference TRBV7-9 and TRBJ1-5, reads DTGVSQNPRHKITKRGQNVTFRCDPISEHNRLYWYRQTLGQGPEFLTYFQNEAQLEKSRLLSDRFSAERPKGSFSTLEIQRTEQGDSAMYLCASSFQGNQPQHFGDGTRLSIL.

This clone was found once. J is TRBJ2-3 and V is TRBV24-1; no definite D call. The CDR3 has 13 residues. V was clipped by 4 bases and J by 2 bases, with 6 bases between them. Germline V gene data show CDR1 as KGHDR and CDR2 as SFDVKD. This CDR3 is CATSDSITDTQYF. The CDR3 nucleotides read TGTGCCACCAGTGACTCTATCACAGATACGCAGTATTTT.